These T cell receptor beta chains were read from a single sample in a study of blood T cells in healthy people across ages. TCRdb independently ran MiXCR on the 5' RACE reads; one entry per CDR3 protein. The sample includes more than 1,000,000 distinct CDR3 sequences, around 25% of them seen just once. These data were also reused for a study on T cells of mothers and their children.

Sample: blood. Receptors originate from a girl between 2 and 10 years old in good health. CDR3s include the opening cysteine and the closing phenylalanine or tryptophan. D genes are given only for firm matches. For some rows the clone size is stated as once, few or many, or as a class when expanded; others skip it.

j_call | v_call | clone_size | d_call | cdr3_aa | cdr3_nt
TRBJ2-1 | TRBV10-3 | . | . | CAISTPGVGSYNEQFF | TGTGCCATCAGCACTCCAGGGGTGGGGTCCTACAATGAGCAGTTCTTC
TRBJ1-4 | TRBV11-2 | . | . | CASSFSRWGRDEKLFF | TGTGCCAGCAGCTTTTCGCGTTGGGGGCGTGATGAAAAACTGTTTTTT
TRBJ1-1 | TRBV10-3 | few | . | CAIVSVVGAEAFF | TGTGCCATCGTGAGCGTGGTAGGCGCTGAAGCTTTCTTT
TRBJ2-1 | TRBV18 | . | . | CASSPPPFSSYNEQFF | TGTGCCAGCTCACCACCCCCATTCAGCTCCTACAATGAGCAGTTCTTC
TRBJ2-7 | TRBV15 | . | . | CATSRDTGTTTTYEQYF | TGTGCCACCAGCAGAGACACCGGGACGACGACTACCTACGAGCAGTACTTC
TRBJ1-4 | TRBV14 | few | . | CASSQAGKLFF | TGTGCCAGCAGCCAAGCTGGAAAACTGTTTTTT
TRBJ2-4 | TRBV7-2 | . | TRBD1 | CASSLTGGGKNIQYF | TGTGCCAGCAGCCTCACAGGGGGTGGCAAAAACATTCAGTACTTC
TRBJ1-5 | TRBV28 | few | . | CASSTPTQPQHF | TGTGCCAGCAGTACTCCGACCCAGCCCCAGCATTTT
TRBJ2-3 | TRBV12-3/TRBV12-4 | few | . | CASRPGANTDTQYF | TGTGCCAGCAGACCCGGGGCTAACACAGATACGCAGTATTTT
TRBJ2-1 | TRBV10-3 | . | . | CAISESQSSTGTPSSYNEQFF | TGTGCCATCAGTGAGTCTCAGTCCTCAACCGGGACCCCGAGCTCCTACAATGAGCAGTTCTTC
TRBJ1-6 | TRBV20-1 | . | . | CSARDNQGGPLHF | TGCAGTGCTAGAGATAATCAGGGTGGGCCCCTCCACTTT
TRBJ2-4 | TRBV19 | . | TRBD2 | CASSPVGSGGANIQYF | TGTGCCAGTAGTCCCGTTGGTAGCGGGGGGGCGAACATTCAGTACTTC
TRBJ2-5 | TRBV11-3 | . | . | CASSLGAGPGFF | TGTGCCAGCAGCTTAGGTGCAGGACCGGGGTTCTTC
TRBJ2-5 | TRBV13 | many | TRBD1 | CASSDRDRAETQYF | TGTGCCAGCAGCGACCGGGACAGGGCTGAGACCCAGTACTTC
TRBJ2-5 | TRBV4-1 | . | . | CASSQEVGGQAGETQYF | TGCGCCAGCAGCCAAGAAGTTGGGGGACAAGCTGGAGAGACCCAGTACTTC
TRBJ2-1 | TRBV7-8 | . | TRBD2 | CASSQSPGLAGISFF | TGTGCCAGCAGCCAATCTCCGGGACTAGCGGGAATATCGTTCTTC
TRBJ2-5 | TRBV4-1 | few | TRBD2 | CASSQVQAGVKETQYF | TGCGCCAGCAGCCAAGTTCAGGCGGGAGTAAAGGAGACCCAGTACTTC
TRBJ1-1 | TRBV5-1 | few | TRBD1 | CASSDRGAHTEAFF | TGCGCCAGCAGTGACAGGGGAGCACACACTGAAGCTTTCTTT
TRBJ2-1 | TRBV2 | . | TRBD2 | CASSGTSGELKIDEQFF | TGTGCCAGCAGTGGGACTAGCGGGGAGTTGAAAATCGATGAGCAGTTCTTC
TRBJ2-1 | TRBV4-2 | few | TRBD2 | CASSQLTSGSSYNEQFF | TGTGCCAGCAGCCAGTTGACTAGCGGGAGCTCCTACAATGAGCAGTTCTTC
TRBJ2-2 | TRBV2 | . | TRBD2 | CASTRLAGGIDTGELFF | TGTGCCAGCACTCGGCTAGCGGGAGGCATAGACACCGGGGAGCTGTTTTTT
TRBJ1-2 | TRBV9 | . | . | CASSPGEGYTF | TGTGCCAGCAGCCCAGGGGAAGGCTACACCTTC
TRBJ1-4 | TRBV28 | few | . | CASSLNQGYEKLFF | TGTGCCAGCAGTTTAAACCAGGGATATGAAAAACTGTTTTTT
TRBJ1-2 | TRBV20-1 | . | . | CSARDRLQTGGYTF | TGCAGTGCTAGAGATAGGCTCCAAACGGGTGGCTACACCTTC
TRBJ2-4 | TRBV28 | . | TRBD2 | CASNPGGAKNIQYF | TGTGCCAGCAACCCCGGGGGGGCCAAAAACATTCAGTACTTC
TRBJ1-1 | TRBV12-3/TRBV12-4 | . | . | CASSLWKITEAFF | TGTGCCAGCAGTTTGTGGAAAATCACTGAGGCTTTCTTT
TRBJ1-2 | TRBV7-9 | few | . | CASSLARVPYGYTF | TGTGCCAGCAGCCTGGCCCGGGTACCCTATGGCTACACCTTC
TRBJ1-2 | TRBV6-2/TRBV6-3 | few | . | CASSYETPYGYTF | TGTGCCAGCAGTTACGAGACACCCTATGGCTACACCTTC
TRBJ1-4 | TRBV29-1 | few | . | CSFRGYHEKLFF | TGCAGCTTCAGGGGCTATCATGAAAAACTGTTTTTT
TRBJ1-2 | TRBV10-3 | . | . | CAISESTAQVTYGYTF | TGTGCCATCAGTGAGTCGACAGCTCAAGTGACTTATGGCTACACCTTC
TRBJ1-4 | TRBV5-1 | few | . | CASSQRTYEKLFF | TGCGCCAGCAGCCAACGGACATATGAAAAACTGTTTTTT
TRBJ2-7 | TRBV5-5 | . | . | CASSTTQGKHF | TGTGCCAGCAGCACAACGCAGGGGAAGCACTTC
TRBJ1-5 | TRBV12-3/TRBV12-4 | . | TRBD1 | CASSPRGQAGHQPQHF | TGTGCCAGCAGTCCAAGGGGACAGGCAGGGCATCAGCCCCAGCATTTT
TRBJ2-7 | TRBV6-2/TRBV6-3 | . | TRBD1 | CASRSFRQGSNPYEQYF | TGTGCCAGCAGGTCCTTCCGACAGGGATCTAATCCCTACGAGCAGTACTTC
TRBJ1-5 | TRBV28 | few | . | CASKLEGRYQPQHF | TGTGCCAGCAAACTCGAGGGACGGTATCAGCCCCAGCATTTT